This passage covers 20 T cell receptor beta chains from one sample sequenced in a study of blood T cell repertoires in COVID-19 (dated by TCRdb to about 2020). The library relied on the immunoSEQ multiplex PCR assay. TCRdb took over this immuneACCESS table, retaining in-frame rearrangements with V and J assigned. Such tables are incomplete; in checked studies, under half of the missing clones stem from an unresolved V gene, and the remainder is unexplained. This sample lists about 49,000 clones; approximately 86% were detected once. The top ten clones comprise approximately 14% of the sample. Sequenced input: peripheral blood. The receptors were gathered from a human donor in a cohort sampled during active COVID-19.

V and J are TRBV5-1 and TRBJ2-7; 8 bases match TRBD1. CDR3 length equals 14 residues. Germline values: CDR1 SGHRS, CDR2 YFSETQ. V was pared by 5 bases and J by 7 bases, with 11 bases of the junction left unmatched. The CDR3 DNA is TGCGCCAGCAGTTGGACAGGGAGTCCTGAAGAGCAGTACTTC. It translates to CASSWTGSPEEQYF.

The gene calls are TRBV18 and TRBJ1-1; no definite D call. With 6 bases removed from V and 3 bases from J, the gap between germline ends came to 8 bases. Germline values: CDR1 KGHSH, CDR2 LQKENI. There are 12 residues in the CDR3. Here the CDR3 DNA reads TGTGCCAGCTCGCAATCGGACACTGAAGCTTTCTTT. Residues: CASSQSDTEAFF.

This clone was counted a few times. The rearrangement joins TRBV7-2 to TRBJ2-1, with D maybe TRBD2 (5 bases). Germline CDR1 SGHTA, CDR2 FQGNSA. V shed 1 base and J shed 8 bases, with 12 bases lying between them. The CDR3 length is 14 residues. CDR3: CASSLDTSHHEQFF. The CDR3 DNA reads as TGTGCCAGCAGCTTAGATACTAGTCACCATGAGCAGTTCTTC. Full variable domain (remainder filled in from reference TRBV7-2 and TRBJ2-1): GAGVSQSPSNKVTEKGKDVELRCDPISGHTALYWYRQSLGQGLEFLIYFQGNSAPDKSGLPSDRFSAERTGGSVSTLTIQRTQQEDSAVYLCASSLDTSHHEQFFGPGTRLTVL.

This chain joins TRBV6-6 and TRBJ2-7, with 7 bases identical to TRBD1. V lost 2 bases to trimming and J lost 2 bases; unmatched junction nucleotides: 3. CDR1 is MNHNY, CDR2 SVGAGI, per germline (reference sequence). The CDR3 has 14 amino acids. The CDR3 DNA is TGTGCCAGCAGTTACCCCGGACAGGCCTACGAGCAGTACTTC. Translation: CASSYPGQAYEQYF.

In this sample, this clone turned up a few times. The chain combines TRBV5-6 with TRBJ2-7; no firm D call. There are 13 residues in the CDR3. V dropped 0 bases and J dropped 1 base, with 5 bases sitting between them. Looked up from germline, CDR1 is SGHDT and CDR2 is YYEEEE. The CDR3 reads CASSLVASYEQYF. CDR3 coding DNA: TGTGCCAGCAGCTTGGTTGCGTCCTACGAGCAGTACTTC.

V and J are TRBV7-2 and TRBJ2-3, with 8 nucleotides matching TRBD1. V was clipped by 5 bases and J by 4 bases; unmatched bases: 5. Germline values: CDR1 SGHTA, CDR2 FQGNSA. The CDR3 contains 14 residues. CDR3 in DNA: TGTGCCAGCAGCCTACAGGGGGTGTCAGATACGCAGTATTTT. It specifies CASSLQGVSDTQYF.

The V gene is TRBV5-1, the J gene TRBJ2-1; 7 bases are shared with TRBD1. Germline lookup yields CDR1 SGHRS and CDR2 YFSETQ. The ends lost 4 bases at V and 5 bases at J; junction bases unmatched: 3. There are 13 residues in the CDR3. The CDR3, as DNA: TGCGCCAGCAGCATACAGGGGAACAATGAGCAGTTCTTC. Translation: CASSIQGNNEQFF.

The chain combines TRBV5-5 with TRBJ2-3, with a weak D call TRBD1 (6 bases). CDR1 is SGHKS and CDR2 is YYEKEE in the germline V gene (reference sequence). The CDR3 is 14 amino acids. Trimming removed 4 bases at V and 0 bases at J, with 9 bases between. The CDR3 DNA reads as TGTGCCAGCAGCCTGGACAGTAGCACAGATACGCAGTATTTT. Translating it yields CASSLDSSTDTQYF. The full variable domain, in which reference TRBV5-5 and TRBJ2-3 provide the parts outside the CDR3, is DAGVTQSPTHLIKTRGQQVTLRCSPISGHKSVSWYQQVLGQGPQFIFQYYEKEERGRGNFPDRFSARQFPNYSSELNVNALLLGDSALYLCASSLDSSTDTQYFGPGTRLTVL.

The rearrangement joins TRBV6-5 to TRBJ2-1, with 10 nucleotides matching TRBD2. Unmatched junction bases numbered 8, after V lost 8 bases and J lost 4 bases. Germline V CDR1 and CDR2: MNHEY, SVGAGI. The CDR3 runs to 15 residues. The CDR3 spells CASATGTSVYNEQFF. CDR3 DNA: TGTGCCAGCGCAACCGGGACTAGCGTATACAATGAGCAGTTCTTC.

The rearrangement links TRBV18 to TRBJ1-2; 8 nucleotides align to TRBD1. The CDR3 loop spans 14 amino acids. CDR1 is KGHSH and CDR2 is LQKENI in the germline V gene. The junction had 9 bases not matched to a gene; V was cut back by 8 bases and J by 4 bases. The CDR3 sequence is CASASGTGPYGYTF. CDR3 nucleotides: TGTGCCAGCGCCTCCGGGACAGGCCCCTATGGCTACACCTTC.

The chain employs TRBV28 and TRBJ1-2; 12 bases align to TRBD1. Germline values: CDR1 MDHEN, CDR2 SYDVKM. V was clipped by 7 bases and J by 6 bases; unmatched bases: 12. The CDR3 covers 16 residues. CDR3 nucleotides: TGTGCCAGCAACCTGCCCGGGACAGGGGGCTCCCATGGCTACACCTTC. As protein: CASNLPGTGGSHGYTF.

The V gene is TRBV5-6, the J gene TRBJ2-7; TRBD2 matches at 11 bases. The junction had 7 bases not matched to a gene; V was cut back by 4 bases and J by 1 base. The CDR3 runs to 16 residues. Germline V gene data show CDR1 as SGHDT and CDR2 as YYEEEE. The CDR3, as DNA: TGTGCCAGCAGCCCCCTCGGGACTAGCGGATCCTACGAGCAGTACTTC. This encodes CASSPLGTSGSYEQYF.

The chain joins TRBV29-1 to TRBJ2-7, with a tentative D call TRBD2 (7 bases). The germline V gene encodes CDR1 SQVTM and CDR2 ANQGSEA. CDR3 length: 13 residues. V was clipped by 6 bases and J by 2 bases, with 14 bases between them. In DNA form, the CDR3 reads TGCAGCGTCGGTGGGGGGGCCCCCTACGAGCAGTACTTC. This translates into CSVGGGAPYEQYF.

The gene calls are TRBV7-3 and TRBJ2-3, with D unresolved. The CDR3 spans 17 residues. Per the germline V gene, CDR1 is SGHTA and CDR2 is FQGTGA. Between the trimmed V and J ends, which lost 5 bases and 0 bases, there was a span of 18 bases. In DNA form, the CDR3 reads TGTGCCAGCAGCACGAAGCCTACTCCTAATAGCACAGATACGCAGTATTTT. It specifies CASSTKPTPNSTDTQYF.

The rearrangement links TRBV11-2 to TRBJ2-1, with 10 nucleotides matching TRBD2. With V trimmed by 2 bases and J by 9 bases, 7 bases remained unmatched. The CDR3 is 15 amino acids. CDR1 and CDR2 from the germline V gene are SGHAT and FQNNGV. The chain's CDR3 is CASSLLAGETGEQFF. DNA for the CDR3: TGTGCCAGCAGCTTACTAGCGGGAGAAACAGGTGAGCAGTTCTTC. Full variable domain (outside the CDR3, taken from reference TRBV11-2 and TRBJ2-1): EAGVAQSPRYKIIEKRQSVAFWCNPISGHATLYWYQQILGQGPKLLIQFQNNGVVDDSQLPKDRFSAERLKGVDSTLKIQPAKLEDSAVYLCASSLLAGETGEQFFGPGTRLTVL.

The genes are TRBV7-3 and TRBJ2-6; tentative D call: TRBD1 (5 bases). The CDR3 length is 16 residues. Germline assignment: CDR1 SGHTA and CDR2 FQGTGA. V dropped 3 bases and J dropped 0 bases, with 9 bases sitting between them. The CDR3 reads CASSLGPSSGANVLTF. As DNA, the CDR3 is TGTGCCAGCAGCTTGGGGCCCAGCTCTGGGGCCAACGTCCTGACTTTC.

The chain recombines TRBV28 with TRBJ1-1; TRBD1 might be the D (6 bases). CDR3 length equals 15 residues. Trimming removed 3 bases from V and 1 base from J, with 12 bases in between. Germline V CDR1 and CDR2: MDHEN, SYDVKM. As DNA, the CDR3 is TGTGCCAGCAGTTTTGACAGGCGATCGAACACTGAAGCTTTCTTT. It is translated as CASSFDRRSNTEAFF.

The chain is built from TRBV6-6 and TRBJ2-5; 9 bases agree with TRBD2. The V gene's germline CDR1 is MNHNY and CDR2 SVGAGI (reference sequence). The CDR3 has 15 amino acids. Trimming cost V 3 bases and J 4 bases; bases outside gene matches: 6. The CDR3 coding sequence is TGTGCCAGCAGTTATCGTAGCGGGAGTGTAGAGACCCAGTACTTC. Protein: CASSYRSGSVETQYF.

This clone showed up just once. This rearrangement joins TRBV4-2 to TRBJ2-3; D perhaps matches TRBD2 (6 bases). In germline, CDR1 is LGHNA, CDR2 YNFKEQ. The V end was cut by 3 bases, the J end by 4 bases, with 20 bases between. CDR3 size: 17 residues. DNA for the CDR3: TGTGCCAGCAGCCAGGTTTCTGGGACTGCAGACGCAGATACGCAGTATTTT. As protein: CASSQVSGTADADTQYF.

In DNA, the CDR3 is TGTGCCAGCAGCCAACGGGGAACTAATGAAAAACTGTTTTTT. Translated, it gives CASSQRGTNEKLFF. The V call is TRBV6-5, the J call TRBJ1-4, with no clear D. V lost 6 bases, J lost 1 base, and 9 bases lay in between. Germline V gene data show CDR1 as MNHEY and CDR2 as SVGAGI. There are 14 residues in the CDR3.